What follows are 29 T cell receptor beta chains derived from one specimen sequenced in a study of CD8 T cells in ankylosing spondylitis. Study results and caveats: Ankylosing spondylitis blood appeared to be characterized by a TCR beta motif of under 10 highly homologous variants.

Their antigen targets remain unknown. TCRdb processed the 5' RACE reads anew with MiXCR; each CDR3 protein has one entry. The sample consists of around 390,000 distinct CDR3 sequences, approximately 20% of them appearing once. Input material: blood, either unsorted or a sorted T cell fraction (not recorded which). The source of these receptors is a male donor with ankylosing spondylitis.

This clonotype was detected only a few times. CDR3 sequence: CASSLWDSKETQYF. The CDR3 DNA reads TGTGCCAGCAGCCTTTGGGACAGTAAAGAGACCCAGTACTTC. This chain connects TRBV7-9 to TRBJ2-5, with 7 bases matching TRBD1. The germline V gene encodes CDR1 SEHNR and CDR2 FQNEAQ (reference sequence). Trimming at V came to 5 bases and at J to 3 bases, leaving 6 bases not matched to a gene. The CDR3 covers 14 residues. The full variable domain, in which reference TRBV7-9 and TRBJ2-5 provide the parts outside the CDR3, is DTGVSQNPRHKITKRGQNVTFRCDPISEHNRLYWYRQTLGQGPEFLTYFQNEAQLEKSRLLSDRFSAERPKGSFSTLEIQRTEQGDSAMYLCASSLWDSKETQYFGPGTRLLVL.

This clonotype turned up a few times. The chain recombines TRBV29-1 with TRBJ1-1; D not resolved. The length of the CDR3 is 13 residues. Trimming shortened V by 6 bases and J by 0 bases, and 11 bases separated the two germline ends. CDR1 is SQVTM, CDR2 ANQGSEA, per germline. This CDR3 reads CSVARAVNTEAFF. The CDR3 DNA reads as TGCAGCGTCGCAAGGGCGGTGAACACTGAAGCTTTCTTT.

This clonotype occurred a few times. The V and J genes are TRBV18 and TRBJ2-2; the D is unclear. CDR3 length: 16 amino acids. Trimming took 1 base from V and 0 from J, leaving 9 bases between them. The germline CDR1 and CDR2 sequences are KGHSH and LQKENI. CDR3 in DNA: TGTGCCAGCTCACCACGACGGACCGCGAACACCGGGGAGCTGTTTTTT. This encodes CASSPRRTANTGELFF.

The J gene is TRBJ2-2, the V gene TRBV9, with D possibly matching TRBD1 (6 bases). The CDR3 has 15 residues. Germline V CDR1 and CDR2: SGDLS, YYNGEE. V was trimmed by 3 bases and J by 2 bases, leaving 11 bases between them. The DNA for the CDR3 is TGTGCCAGCAGCGCCCGGGACACTAACACCGGGGAGCTGTTTTTT. Translating gives CASSARDTNTGELFF.

V gene TRBV18 combines with J gene TRBJ2-7; TRBD2 aligns across 11 bases. The junction had 11 bases not matched to a gene; V was cut back by 1 base and J by 3 bases. This CDR3 has 18 amino acids. Germline assignment: CDR1 KGHSH and CDR2 LQKENI. The CDR3 loop is CASSPLRLAGGKGYEQYF. In DNA, the CDR3 is TGTGCCAGCTCACCACTGCGTCTAGCGGGAGGAAAGGGCTACGAGCAGTACTTC.

V usage is TRBV4-1 and J usage is TRBJ2-5; 12 bases align to TRBD2. Germline loops: CDR1 MGHRA, CDR2 YSYEKL. The CDR3 runs 16 residues. The ends lost 4 bases at V and 5 bases at J; junction bases unmatched: 8. CDR3 residues: CASSPRLTSGSETQYF. In DNA form, the CDR3 reads TGCGCCAGCAGCCCACGACTGACTAGCGGGAGTGAGACCCAGTACTTC.

V gene TRBV6-2 or TRBV6-3 combines with J gene TRBJ1-2; 8 bases are a match to TRBD1. V lost 6 bases to trimming and J lost 2 bases; unmatched junction nucleotides: 11. Germline CDR1 reads MNHEY; CDR2 reads SVGEGT. The CDR3 has 16 residues. CDR3 sequence: CASRPSTGVINYGYTF. Written as DNA, the CDR3 is TGTGCCAGCAGGCCCTCGACAGGGGTCATAAACTATGGCTACACCTTC.

This clonotype was seen more than once but under ten times. This chain connects TRBV7-2 to TRBJ1-5; tentatively, D is TRBD1 (5 bases). The V end lost 6 bases, the J end lost 3 bases, and 18 bases lay between the germline ends. CDR3 length: 16 amino acids. Germline lookup yields CDR1 SGHTA and CDR2 FQGNSA. The CDR3 region has the DNA TGTGCCAGCAGTTATGGGGGGGGAGGGTACAATCAGCCCCAGCATTTT. Residues: CASSYGGGGYNQPQHF.

The chain recombines TRBV5-1 with TRBJ2-7, with D tentatively TRBD1 (6 bases). V was pared by 4 bases and J by 2 bases, with 16 bases between. This CDR3 is built from 15 residues. CDR1 and CDR2 (germline): SGHRS, YFSETQ. CDR3 amino acids: CASSVLPRQAYEQYF. CDR3 nucleotide sequence: TGCGCCAGCAGCGTTCTACCGAGACAGGCCTACGAGCAGTACTTC.

V is TRBV7-3 and J is TRBJ2-1, with a possible D match to TRBD1 (5 bases). The CDR3 is 14 amino acids. Germline values: CDR1 SGHTA, CDR2 FQGTGA. V was clipped by 0 bases and J by 8 bases, with 11 bases between them. DNA for the CDR3: TGTGCCAGCAGCTTAACTGCAGGGTTGGATGAGCAGTTCTTC. Residues: CASSLTAGLDEQFF.

This clonotype was counted only a few times. A junction end diverges from the germline sequence, so it may reflect a read error. This chain links TRBV28 with TRBJ1-1, with D unresolved. This CDR3 contains 12 residues. Germline CDR1 reads MDHEN; CDR2 reads SYDVKM. In DNA form, the CDR3 reads TGTGCCAGCAGATCGGGCAACACTGAGGCTTTCTTT. Protein product: CASRSGNTEAFF.

This clonotype was counted between two and nine times. The V and J genes are TRBV20-1 and TRBJ2-2, with a tentative D call TRBD2 (5 bases). CDR1 is DFQATT, CDR2 SNEGSKA, per germline (reference sequence). The CDR3 consists of 12 residues. The V end lost 3 bases, the J end lost 7 bases, and 9 bases lay between the germline ends. This chain's CDR3 is CSARKRVGELFF. CDR3 DNA: TGCAGTGCTAGGAAGAGGGTCGGGGAGCTGTTTTTT.

This clonotype was seen a handful of times. J is TRBJ2-3 and V is TRBV18; either TRBD1 or TRBD2 may supply D (5 bases each). V lost 2 bases and J 1 base, leaving 10 bases between the germline ends. CDR3 length: 15 amino acids. Germline V CDR1 and CDR2: KGHSH, LQKENI. CDR3 region: CASSPDPGRTDTQYF. As DNA, the CDR3 is TGTGCCAGCTCACCAGATCCGGGGCGCACAGATACGCAGTATTTT.

V and J are TRBV7-9 and TRBJ1-5, with D possibly being TRBD1 (6 bases). Germline loops: CDR1 SEHNR, CDR2 FQNEAQ (reference sequence). Trimming cost V 1 base and J 0 bases, with 10 bases left between them. The CDR3 spans 16 residues. CDR3 sequence (DNA): TGTGCCAGCAGCTTAGGGACAGCATATAGCAATCAGCCCCAGCATTTT. Residues: CASSLGTAYSNQPQHF.

The chain employs TRBV3-1 and TRBJ2-3; D tentatively fits TRBD1 or TRBD2 (5 bases each). Germline lookup yields CDR1 LGHDT and CDR2 YNNKEL (reference sequence). V lost 2 bases, J lost 7 bases, and 19 bases lay in between. CDR3 length: 16 amino acids. The chain's CDR3 is CASSQSPGRGRYTQYF. The CDR3 DNA follows: TGTGCCAGCAGCCAAAGTCCGGGACGGGGAAGATATACGCAGTATTTT.

This clonotype was counted many times. The V gene is TRBV15, the J gene TRBJ2-2, with 7 bases lining up with TRBD2. The V gene end was trimmed by 3 bases and the J gene end by 5 bases; junction bases not matched to a gene: 9. The V gene's germline CDR1 is LNHNV and CDR2 YYDKDF (reference sequence). The CDR3 is 16 residues long. CDR3 bases: TGTGCCACCAGCAGGTCCCTAGCGGTTGCGACCGGGGAGCTGTTTTTT. It encodes CATSRSLAVATGELFF.

The J gene is TRBJ2-1, the V gene TRBV5-1; D is unclear. Trimming pared 4 bases from V and 7 bases from J, leaving 15 bases between. The CDR3 is 14 residues long. Per germline, CDR1 SGHRS and CDR2 YFSETQ. Here the CDR3 DNA reads TGCGCCAGCAGCCGCTCCAGAGCATTAAATGAGCAGTTCTTC. Its translation is CASSRSRALNEQFF.

The genes are TRBV20-1 and TRBJ1-1, with D possibly matching TRBD1 (5 bases). Germline CDR1 is DFQATT and CDR2 is SNEGSKA (reference sequence). CDR3 length: 13 amino acids. The ends were cut back, 5 bases at V and 4 bases at J, with 14 bases in the middle. This CDR3 reads CSAARAGGTEAFF. DNA of the CDR3: TGCAGTGCTGCCAGGGCTGGGGGCACTGAAGCTTTCTTT.

The chain combines TRBV7-2 with TRBJ1-1; D unclear. The ends were cut back, 7 bases at V and 7 bases at J, with 10 bases in the middle. The CDR3 contains 11 residues. The germline V gene encodes CDR1 SGHTA and CDR2 FQGNSA. This chain's CDR3 is CASIPSIEAFF. Here the CDR3 DNA reads TGTGCCAGCATCCCTTCTATTGAAGCTTTCTTT.

The chain couples TRBV28 to TRBJ2-7, with 7 positions matching TRBD2. V was pared by 7 bases and J by 4 bases, with 16 bases of the junction left unmatched. The CDR3 has 16 residues. The V gene's germline CDR1 is MDHEN and CDR2 SYDVKM. This CDR3 is CASTSPGGGSSYEQYF. The CDR3 coding sequence is TGTGCCAGCACCTCTCCCGGTGGCGGGAGCTCGTACGAGCAGTACTTC.

This chain links TRBV2 with TRBJ2-1; maybe TRBD2 (5 bases). The CDR3 covers 14 residues. V was trimmed by 6 bases and J by 0 bases, leaving 9 bases between them. Germline-derived CDR1 and CDR2 are SNHLY and FYNNEI. The CDR3 sequence is CASREVSSYNEQFF. CDR3 sequence (DNA): TGTGCCAGCAGGGAGGTGAGCTCCTACAATGAGCAGTTCTTC.

The gene calls are TRBV7-8 and TRBJ2-5, with 8 bases aligning to TRBD2. Germline V gene data show CDR1 as SGHVS and CDR2 as FQNEAQ. The V segment lost 5 bases and the J segment 3 bases; nucleotides outside the gene matches: 8. The CDR3 length is 15 residues. For the CDR3, the DNA is TGTGCCAGCAGCAAGAGGACTAGCAACAAAGAGACCCAGTACTTC. This codes for CASSKRTSNKETQYF.

This clonotype showed up just once. V gene TRBV19 combines with J gene TRBJ2-5; TRBD2 might be the D (6 bases). The V end lost 2 bases, the J end lost 5 bases, and 6 bases lay between the germline ends. Germline V gene lookup returns CDR1 LNHDA and CDR2 SQIVND (reference sequence). The CDR3 is made up of 12 amino acids. The CDR3 region has the DNA TGTGCCAGTAGTATAAGCGGGGAGACCCAGTACTTC. Amino acids: CASSISGETQYF.

This clonotype was picked up a small number of times. V usage is TRBV14 and J usage is TRBJ1-5; a possible D gene is TRBD1 (6 bases). Germline lookup yields CDR1 SGHDN and CDR2 FVKESK. V lost 0 bases and J 6 bases, leaving 12 bases between the germline ends. The CDR3 spans 15 residues. CDR3 residues: CASSQDRQGTQPQHF. CDR3 DNA sequence: TGTGCCAGCAGCCAAGATAGGCAGGGGACTCAGCCCCAGCATTTT.

V and J are TRBV7-9 and TRBJ2-1, with 9 nucleotides matching TRBD2. V dropped 7 bases and J dropped 2; count of bases not matched to a gene: 9. The germline V gene encodes CDR1 SEHNR and CDR2 FQNEAQ (reference sequence). CDR3 size: 16 residues. The CDR3 loop reads CASTPRPSGTYNEQFF. The CDR3 DNA sequence: TGTGCCAGCACCCCGAGGCCTAGCGGGACCTACAATGAGCAGTTCTTC.

The chain has TRBV5-1 and TRBJ1-2; D gene unclear. Per germline, CDR1 SGHRS and CDR2 YFSETQ. The V gene lost 0 bases and the J gene lost 5 bases, with 20 bases spanning the gap. The CDR3 runs to 17 residues. The CDR3 DNA follows: TGCGCCAGCAGCTTGGACGGCGACACTGATGCTCTTTATGGCTACACCTTC. As protein: CASSLDGDTDALYGYTF.

The V gene is TRBV6-2 or TRBV6-3, the J gene TRBJ2-1; the D gene is possibly TRBD1 (7 bases). With 0 bases removed from V and 8 bases from J, the gap between germline ends came to 17 bases. Looked up from germline, CDR1 is MNHEY and CDR2 is SVGEGT. The CDR3 contains 16 residues. This CDR3 is CASSYSRAGGIDEQFF. The CDR3 coding sequence is TGTGCCAGCAGTTACTCTAGGGCAGGGGGGATCGATGAGCAGTTCTTC.

The rearrangement links TRBV10-2 to TRBJ1-5; D not certain. The CDR3 runs 14 residues. The V end lost 8 bases, the J end lost 9 bases, and 20 bases lay between the germline ends. From germline, CDR1 is WSHSY and CDR2 SAAADI. CDR3 amino acids: CASSPPDPSWPQHF. The CDR3 DNA follows: TGCGCCAGCTCTCCGCCCGACCCCAGTTGGCCCCAGCATTTT.

The chain is built from TRBV7-7 and TRBJ2-3; no definite D call. CDR3 length: 14 amino acids. Trimming shortened V by 6 bases and J by 4 bases, and 14 bases separated the two germline ends. Germline-derived CDR1 and CDR2 are SSHAT and FNYEAQ (reference sequence). The CDR3: CASSVLGIADTQYF. DNA for the CDR3: TGTGCCAGCAGTGTCCTAGGAATCGCAGATACGCAGTATTTT. Looking up the rest from reference TRBV7-7 and TRBJ2-3 gives the full variable domain: GAGVSQSPRYKVTKRGQDVTLRCDPISSHATLYWYQQALGQGPEFLTYFNYEAQPDKSGLPSDRFSAERPEGSISTLTIQRTEQRDSAMYRCASSVLGIADTQYFGPGTRLTVL.